The 23 T cell receptor beta chains below come from one sample, sequenced in a study of blood T cell repertoires in COVID-19. Some clones are missing from TCRdb's copy, which holds only in-frame ones; the method was immunoSEQ multiplex PCR. The table lists some 270,000 clones, approximately 89% of them singletons, with 1.5% to 2% in the top ten. The sample consisted of peripheral blood. These TCRs come from a woman between 55 and 75 years old who had recovered from COVID-19.

This clone was seen ten or more times. The rearrangement links TRBV7-2 to TRBJ2-3, with a possible D match to TRBD2 (5 bases). This CDR3 is 15 amino acids long. The V gene lost 1 base and the J gene lost 2 bases, with 10 bases spanning the gap. Germline V gene data show CDR1 as SGHTA and CDR2 as FQGNSA. The CDR3 coding sequence is TGTGCCAGCAGCTTAGAAGCGGAAATCACAGATACGCAGTATTTT. As protein: CASSLEAEITDTQYF. The variable domain in full, with the rest retrieved from reference TRBV7-2 and TRBJ2-3, is GAGVSQSPSNKVTEKGKDVELRCDPISGHTALYWYRQSLGQGLEFLIYFQGNSAPDKSGLPSDRFSAERTGGSVSTLTIQRTQQEDSAVYLCASSLEAEITDTQYFGPGTRLTVL.

This rearrangement joins TRBV5-4 to TRBJ2-7; no clear D gene. Per the germline V gene, CDR1 is SGHNT and CDR2 is YYREEE (reference sequence). CDR3 size: 13 residues. Trimming cost V 1 base and J 0 bases, with 5 bases left between them. The CDR3 DNA is TGTGCCAGCAGCTTGCCCAGCTCCTACGAGCAGTACTTC. It encodes CASSLPSSYEQYF.

V and J are TRBV2 and TRBJ2-3; tentatively, D is TRBD2 (6 bases). V shed 1 base and J shed 2 bases, with 10 bases lying between them. Germline CDR1 and CDR2: SNHLY and FYNNEI. The CDR3 is 15 residues long. CDR3 bases: TGTGCCAGCAGTGAAGACAGACTAGACACAGATACGCAGTATTTT. Its translation is CASSEDRLDTDTQYF.

The CDR3 here is CASSLLSTQETQYF. In DNA form, the CDR3 reads TGCGCCAGCAGCTTGCTGTCTACCCAAGAGACCCAGTACTTC. The chain uses TRBV5-1 and TRBJ2-5, with unresolved D. The CDR3 runs to 14 residues. Trimming stripped 1 base from V and 1 base from J, with 8 bases between. Germline CDR1 is SGHRS and CDR2 is YFSETQ.

The CDR3 DNA follows: TGTGCCAGCAGCTCGGGACAGGGAAACGGCTACACCTTC. Amino acid sequence: CASSSGQGNGYTF. The V call is TRBV28, the J call TRBJ1-2; TRBD1 agrees at 9 bases. Germline V gene sequence: CDR1 MDHEN, CDR2 SYDVKM. V was clipped by 6 bases and J by 8 bases; unmatched bases: 7. This CDR3 has 13 amino acids.

The rearrangement joins TRBV19 to TRBJ2-2, with TRBD1 matching 12 bases. The germline gives CDR1 LNHDA, CDR2 SQIVND (reference sequence). The V gene end was trimmed by 7 bases and the J gene end by 6 bases; junction bases not matched to a gene: 6. The CDR3 extends over 15 amino acids. The DNA of the CDR3 is TGTGCCAGTAACCGGGACAGGGGGCTTTCCGGGGAGCTGTTTTTT. The encoded protein is CASNRDRGLSGELFF.

The chain couples TRBV5-6 to TRBJ2-7; 11 bases agree with TRBD2. The germline gives CDR1 SGHDT, CDR2 YYEEEE. The length of the CDR3 is 18 residues. With V trimmed by 0 bases and J by 6 bases, 14 bases remained unmatched. For the CDR3, the DNA is TGTGCCAGCAGCTTGGGCCGACTAGCGGGGACCACCTACCGCGAGCAGTACTTC. Its protein is CASSLGRLAGTTYREQYF. Supplemented by reference TRBV5-6 and TRBJ2-7, the full variable domain reads DAGVTQSPTHLIKTRGQQVTLRCSPKSGHDTVSWYQQALGQGPQFIFQYYEEEERQRGNFPDRFSGHQFPNYSSELNVNALLLGDSALYLCASSLGRLAGTTYREQYFGPGTRLTVT.

The J gene is TRBJ1-1, the V gene TRBV10-3, with D possibly matching TRBD1 (5 bases). The CDR3 has 15 amino acids. Germline-derived CDR1 and CDR2 are ENHRY and SYGVKD. Deletions cut 6 bases from V and 2 bases from J, with 16 bases between. In nucleotides, the CDR3 is TGTGCCATCAGCAAAACAGGTTTCATTAACACTGAAGCTTTCTTT. Translation: CAISKTGFINTEAFF.

This rearrangement joins TRBV7-2 to TRBJ2-7; 7 nucleotides agree with TRBD1. Germline assignment: CDR1 SGHTA and CDR2 FQGNSA. The CDR3 covers 15 residues. Germline trimming cut 0 bases from V and 0 bases from J; bases unmatched to any gene: 2. CDR3 DNA sequence: TGTGCCAGCAGCTTAGCAGGGACAGCCTCCTACGAGCAGTACTTC. It encodes CASSLAGTASYEQYF.

The J gene is TRBJ2-5, the V gene TRBV5-6; no reliable D call. This CDR3 comprises 12 residues. Trimming removed 5 bases at V and 0 bases at J, with 5 bases between. Germline CDR1 reads SGHDT; CDR2 reads YYEEEE. This CDR3 reads CASSQNQETQYF. The CDR3 DNA sequence: TGTGCCAGCAGTCAGAACCAAGAGACCCAGTACTTC.

The V gene is TRBV12-3 or TRBV12-4, the J gene TRBJ1-4; D unresolved. Trimming pared 2 bases from V and 12 bases from J, leaving 10 bases between. The length of the CDR3 is 12 residues. Here the CDR3 reads CASSLMDYELFF. DNA for the CDR3: TGTGCCAGCAGTTTAATGGACTATGAACTGTTTTTT.

The chain joins TRBV2 to TRBJ2-1, with a weak D call TRBD2 (7 bases). This CDR3 is built from 16 residues. The V end lost 3 bases, the J end lost 1 base, and 13 bases lay between the germline ends. Germline V lookup: CDR1 SNHLY, CDR2 FYNNEI. As DNA, the CDR3 is TGTGCCAGCAGTGAGTGGGGGAGGGGGTCCTACAATGAGCAGTTCTTC. Protein: CASSEWGRGSYNEQFF.

CDR3 sequence (DNA): TGTGCCAGCAGCTTCGGAATCCTCAGGACAGGGGGGTATGGGTCGGGAGAGCAGTACTTC. The encoded protein is CASSFGILRTGGYGSGEQYF. This sequence joins TRBV7-8 and TRBJ2-7; 10 bases map to TRBD1. CDR1 and CDR2 from the germline V gene are SGHVS and FQNEAQ. J gave up 7 bases and V 3 bases, and 24 bases lay outside the gene matches. This CDR3 comprises 20 residues.

This sequence joins TRBV28 and TRBJ1-2; a possible D gene is TRBD1 (6 bases). Between the trimmed V and J ends, which lost 6 bases and 6 bases, there was a span of 11 bases. The CDR3 spans 12 residues. Germline CDR1 is MDHEN and CDR2 is SYDVKM. CDR3 nucleotide sequence: TGTGCCAGCAGCACTGGGGGCGATGGCTACACCTTC. The encoded protein is CASSTGGDGYTF.

This chain uses TRBV7-2 with TRBJ2-2; 9 bases align to TRBD1. The CDR3 runs to 16 residues. V was pared by 3 bases and J by 3 bases, with 5 bases of the junction left unmatched. CDR1 is SGHTA, CDR2 FQGNSA, per germline. CDR3 coding DNA: TGTGCCAGCAGCTTTCCGGGACAGGGTGACACCGGGGAGCTGTTTTTT. Protein sequence: CASSFPGQGDTGELFF.

The V call is TRBV6-1, the J call TRBJ2-7; no firm D call. This CDR3 has 11 residues. V was cut by 7 bases and J by 0 bases, with 4 bases left in between. Germline V gene sequence: CDR1 MNHNS, CDR2 SASEGT. The CDR3 nucleotides read TGTGCCAGCACCCACTCCTACGAGCAGTACTTC. This codes for CASTHSYEQYF.

The rearrangement uses TRBV6-2 or TRBV6-3 and TRBJ2-1; perhaps TRBD2 as D (6 bases). This CDR3 contains 16 residues. Trimming took off 5 bases at V and 7 bases at J, with 21 bases between the two ends. Germline V gene data show CDR1 as MNHEY and CDR2 as SVGEGT. Here the CDR3 reads CASSDFRLGVGNEQFF. CDR3 DNA sequence: TGTGCCAGCAGTGACTTCCGACTAGGGGTCGGGAATGAGCAGTTCTTC.

V and J are TRBV29-1 and TRBJ2-5; 7 positions match TRBD2. The CDR3 extends over 13 amino acids. With 2 bases clipped from V and 4 bases from J, the junction kept 4 bases outside the gene matches. Per germline, CDR1 SQVTM and CDR2 ANQGSEA. The CDR3, as DNA: TGCAGCGTTGAATGGGGAGGGGCAGAGACCCAGTACTTC. Amino acid sequence: CSVEWGGAETQYF.

V and J are TRBV10-2 and TRBJ2-5; D call uncertain. This CDR3 has 14 amino acids. CDR1 and CDR2 (germline): WSHSY, SAAADI. Trimming left V 4 bases short and J 1 base short, with 10 bases between. CDR3 coding DNA: TGCGCCAGCAGTGCCTCAGGCCGCCAAGAGACCCAGTACTTC. As protein: CASSASGRQETQYF.

This chain joins TRBV11-2 and TRBJ1-4; D might be TRBD1 (5 bases). Germline CDR1 is SGHAT and CDR2 is FQNNGV. The germline V and J ends were trimmed by 2 bases and 0 bases, with 13 bases remaining between them. The CDR3 extends over 17 amino acids. CDR3 coding DNA: TGTGCCAGCAGCTTACAAATGACAGTTGCAACTAATGAAAAACTGTTTTTT. As protein: CASSLQMTVATNEKLFF.

CDR3 in DNA: TGTGCCAGCAGCCCGGTTAAGGCGGTCATGAACACTGAAGCTTTCTTT. Protein product: CASSPVKAVMNTEAFF. The chain couples TRBV12-1 to TRBJ1-1. TRBV12-1 is described as a pseudogene. This CDR3 contains 16 residues.

V usage is TRBV7-3 and J usage is TRBJ1-1; D is uncertain. Germline CDR1 is SGHTA and CDR2 is FQGTGA. Trimming took 4 bases from V and 1 from J, leaving 10 bases between them. The CDR3 extends over 14 amino acids. The chain's CDR3 is CASSSSQANTEAFF. The CDR3 DNA reads TGTGCCAGCAGCTCATCGCAGGCGAACACTGAAGCTTTCTTT. The full variable domain, in which reference TRBV7-3 and TRBJ1-1 provide the parts outside the CDR3, is GAGVSQTPSNKVTEKGKYVELRCDPISGHTALYWYRQSLGQGPEFLIYFQGTGAADDSGLPNDRFFAVRPEGSVSTLKIQRTERGDSAVYLCASSSSQANTEAFFGQGTRLTVV.

The chain uses TRBV2 and TRBJ2-5; D call uncertain. Germline V gene lookup returns CDR1 SNHLY and CDR2 FYNNEI. This CDR3 has 13 amino acids. The V and J ends lost 4 bases and 4 bases respectively, with 10 bases between them. CDR3 residues: CASSARQLETQYF. The CDR3 bases are TGTGCCAGCAGTGCCCGACAATTAGAGACCCAGTACTTC.